Following are 31 T cell receptor beta chains from one sample sequenced in a study of blood T cells in healthy people across ages. Combining a sample-barcoded 5' primer with a J-beta primer mix, a second PCR ran for roughly 6 to 12 cycles. TCRdb ran MiXCR on the 5' RACE reads and lists one entry per CDR3 protein. The table includes 1.5 million to 2 million distinct CDR3 sequences, around 40% detected once. Sample: blood. The source is a human donor in good health.

Only a few counts were recorded for this clonotype. The chain uses TRBV29-1 and TRBJ1-5; D is uncertain. The CDR3 length is 13 residues. V was pared by 5 bases and J by 7 bases, with 15 bases between. Germline V gene data show CDR1 as SQVTM and CDR2 as ANQGSEA. The CDR3 nucleotides read TGCAGCGTTCAGACGGGCGGTGGGCAGCCCCAGCATTTT. As protein: CSVQTGGGQPQHF.

This sequence joins TRBV30 and TRBJ1-4; D may be TRBD1 (5 bases). Per germline, CDR1 GTSNPN and CDR2 SVGIG (reference sequence). The CDR3 is 12 amino acids. Trimming removed 8 bases from V and 1 base from J, with 8 bases in between. The chain's CDR3 is CAVGGTNEKLFF. In DNA form, the CDR3 reads TGTGCCGTCGGGGGAACTAATGAAAAACTGTTTTTT. Combining the CDR3 with reference TRBV30 and TRBJ1-4 gives the whole variable domain SQTIHQWPATLVQPVGSPLSLECTVEGTSNPNLYWYRQAAGRGLQLLFYSVGIGQISSEVPQNLSASRPQDRQFILSSKKLLLSDSGFYLCAVGGTNEKLFFGSGTQLSVL.

About this clonotype: One end of the junction varies from germline; a read error may be responsible. The rearrangement joins TRBV10-3 to TRBJ2-1; D is tentatively TRBD1 or TRBD2 (5 bases each). The CDR3 length is 15 residues. CDR1 is ENHRY and CDR2 is SYGVKD in the germline V gene. CDR3 region: CAINRPGTPYNERFF. CDR3 DNA sequence: TGTGCCATCAACAGGCCTGGGACGCCTTACAATGAGCGGTTCTTC.

This clonotype came up a few times. The chain recombines TRBV29-1 with TRBJ2-5, with D possibly being TRBD1 (6 bases). The CDR3 is 12 residues long. Germline CDR1 SQVTM, CDR2 ANQGSEA. V dropped 7 bases and J dropped 5 bases, with 14 bases sitting between them. CDR3: CSAGPRGETQYF. The CDR3 DNA follows: TGCAGCGCAGGGCCGAGGGGGGAGACCCAGTACTTC.

The chain uses TRBV15 and TRBJ2-1, with a weak D call TRBD2 (5 bases). From germline, CDR1 is LNHNV and CDR2 YYDKDF (reference sequence). Trimming cost V 0 bases and J 8 bases, with 14 bases left between them. The CDR3 is 15 amino acids. The CDR3 reads CATSRDLGSYDEQFF. CDR3 nucleotide sequence: TGTGCCACCAGCAGAGATTTAGGGAGTTACGATGAGCAGTTCTTC. Complete variable domain (other parts from reference TRBV15 and TRBJ2-1): DAMVIQNPRYQVTQFGKPVTLSCSQTLNHNVMYWYQQKSSQAPKLLFHYYDKDFNNEADTPDNFQSRRPNTSFCFLDIRSPGLGDTAMYLCATSRDLGSYDEQFFGPGTRLTVL.

V and J are TRBV25-1 and TRBJ2-7; D possibly corresponds to TRBD2 (5 bases). There are 16 residues in the CDR3. The V gene lost 4 bases and the J gene lost 2 bases, with 18 bases spanning the gap. CDR1 and CDR2 from the germline V gene are MGHDK and SYGVNS. The chain's CDR3 is CASSGERVRVTYEQYF. The CDR3 DNA reads TGTGCCAGCAGTGGTGAGAGGGTGCGCGTGACCTACGAGCAGTACTTC.

The rearrangement links TRBV29-1 to TRBJ2-1; 11 nucleotides match TRBD2. This CDR3 region has 16 residues. V lost 2 bases and J lost 4; bases outside the gene matches: 7. Germline V CDR1 and CDR2: SQVTM, ANQGSEA. CDR3 DNA sequence: TGCAGCGTTGAAAAGCGGGGACTAGCGGAGTACAATGAGCAGTTCTTC. As protein: CSVEKRGLAEYNEQFF.

The rearrangement links TRBV14 to TRBJ2-5; D is undetermined. Germline V CDR1 and CDR2: SGHDN, FVKESK. Trimming took off 0 bases at V and 5 bases at J, with 13 bases between the two ends. The CDR3 totals 15 residues. The CDR3 sequence is CASSQEGFMGETQYF. The CDR3, as DNA: TGTGCCAGCAGCCAAGAAGGGTTCATGGGCGAGACCCAGTACTTC.

The CDR3 reads CAWSAFWSGGYTF. The CDR3, as DNA: TGTGCCTGGAGCGCGTTTTGGTCCGGTGGCTACACCTTC. The chain couples TRBV30 to TRBJ1-2; the D is unclear. V dropped 3 bases and J dropped 7 bases, with 15 bases sitting between them. CDR3 length: 13 amino acids. Germline lookup yields CDR1 GTSNPN and CDR2 SVGIG (reference sequence).

The chain combines TRBV7-2 with TRBJ1-1; D is ambiguous. The V gene's germline CDR1 is SGHTA and CDR2 FQGNSA. The germline V and J ends were trimmed by 1 base and 0 bases, with 12 bases remaining between them. The CDR3 extends over 16 amino acids. CDR3 amino acids: CASSLDVGRMNTEAFF. The CDR3 bases are TGTGCCAGCAGCTTAGACGTAGGGCGCATGAACACTGAAGCTTTCTTT.

For the CDR3, the DNA is TGTGCCAGCAGCCCGAACCGACAGGGGGGTTCCCAGTACTTC. Protein: CASSPNRQGGSQYF. This chain links TRBV7-9 with TRBJ2-5; 9 positions match TRBD1. The germline V gene encodes CDR1 SEHNR and CDR2 FQNEAQ (reference sequence). With 5 bases clipped from V and 9 bases from J, the junction kept 10 bases outside the gene matches. The CDR3 loop spans 14 amino acids.

The V call is TRBV6-5, the J call TRBJ2-4; 9 bases agree with TRBD1. The CDR3 has 15 amino acids. The germline CDR1 and CDR2 sequences are MNHEY and SVGAGI. Trimming at V came to 5 bases and at J to 15 bases, leaving 17 bases not matched to a gene. The CDR3 nucleotides read TGTGCCAGCAGTCCCGAAGGGGACAGGGCGTCCGAGCGGTACTTC. This codes for CASSPEGDRASERYF.

The chain links TRBV5-1 to TRBJ1-1; D gene ambiguous. The V gene's germline CDR1 is SGHRS and CDR2 YFSETQ. The CDR3 is made up of 14 amino acids. V was shortened by 0 bases and J by 5 bases, with 11 bases between the two germline ends. CDR3 sequence (DNA): TGCGCCAGCAGCTTGGAGTTAAGGAAGACTGAAGCTTTCTTT. Translating it yields CASSLELRKTEAFF.

In this sample, this clonotype turned up a few times. The J gene is TRBJ2-7, the V gene TRBV4-1; D remains ambiguous. The end of the DNA is better explained by TRBJ2-4, so the J call may be wrong. This CDR3 has 14 residues. Germline V gene lookup returns CDR1 MGHRA and CDR2 YSYEKL. CDR3 residues: CASSQVKGDYIQYF. CDR3 DNA sequence: TGCGCCAGCAGCCAAGTAAAGGGTGACTACATTCAGTACTTC.

This sequence joins TRBV20-1 and TRBJ2-1; D gene uncertain. Looked up from germline, CDR1 is DFQATT and CDR2 is SNEGSKA (reference sequence). The germline V and J ends were trimmed by 3 bases and 15 bases, with 18 bases remaining between them. This CDR3 comprises 12 residues. CDR3 loop: CSASGLADWLFF. The DNA for the CDR3 is TGCAGTGCTAGTGGGCTGGCCGACTGGTTGTTCTTC.

The rearrangement links TRBV12-3 or TRBV12-4 to TRBJ2-5; D is possibly TRBD1 or TRBD2 (5 bases each). The DNA end is more similar to TRBJ2-7, so the J call may be wrong. This CDR3 has 12 amino acids. This CDR3 is CASSPPGREQYF. CDR3 nucleotide sequence: TGTGCCAGCAGTCCCCCGGGGCGCGAGCAGTACTTC.

The chain has TRBV20-1 and TRBJ2-6; D might be TRBD1 or TRBD2, each matching 6 bases. The CDR3 has 19 residues. From germline, CDR1 is DFQATT and CDR2 SNEGSKA (reference sequence). Trimming took 6 bases from V and 0 from J, leaving 24 bases between them. The CDR3 DNA sequence: TGCAGTGCCCAGGCGGGGACACCTTATATCATCTCTGGGGCCAACGTCCTGACTTTC. The encoded protein is CSAQAGTPYIISGANVLTF.

The gene calls are TRBV27 and TRBJ2-3; either TRBD1 or TRBD2 may supply D (5 bases each). Germline CDR1 MNHEY, CDR2 SMNVEV (reference sequence). V was cut by 3 bases and J by 6 bases, with 25 bases left in between. The CDR3 loop spans 18 amino acids. CDR3 sequence reads: CASSFGGARDPAVDTQYF. CDR3 nucleotide sequence: TGTGCCAGCAGTTTCGGTGGGGCCCGGGACCCAGCTGTGGATACGCAGTATTTT.

This chain connects TRBV7-9 to TRBJ1-4; the D is unclear. The CDR3 covers 15 residues. Trimming stripped 5 bases from V and 3 bases from J, with 13 bases between. From germline, CDR1 is SEHNR and CDR2 FQNEAQ (reference sequence). CDR3 coding DNA: TGTGCCAGCAGCGTCCGGGGTGCAGCTAATGAAAAACTGTTTTTT. As protein: CASSVRGAANEKLFF. The whole variable domain, remainder taken from reference TRBV7-9 and TRBJ1-4, is DTGVSQNPRHKITKRGQNVTFRCDPISEHNRLYWYRQTLGQGPEFLTYFQNEAQLEKSRLLSDRFSAERPKGSFSTLEIQRTEQGDSAMYLCASSVRGAANEKLFFGSGTQLSVL.

This clonotype was recorded a few times. The rearrangement links TRBV6-6 to TRBJ2-7; possibly TRBD1 for D (6 bases). CDR1 is MNHNY and CDR2 is SVGAGI in the germline V gene (reference sequence). V lost 5 bases and J 0 bases, leaving 17 bases between the germline ends. The CDR3 totals 16 residues. As DNA, the CDR3 is TGTGCCAGCAGTGGACCCGAACAGGGCTTCTCCTACGAGCAGTACTTC. Translating gives CASSGPEQGFSYEQYF.

This clonotype was counted between two and nine times. CDR3 amino acids: CASSREGGYTEAFF. CDR3 DNA: TGTGCCAGCAGCCGTGAGGGTGGTTACACTGAAGCTTTCTTT. The J gene is TRBJ1-1, the V gene TRBV6-2 or TRBV6-3; D gene unclear. V was shortened by 6 bases and J by 3 bases, with 14 bases between the two germline ends. The CDR3 spans 14 residues. Germline loops: CDR1 MNHEY, CDR2 SVGEGT.

Ten or more counts support this clonotype. This chain joins TRBV29-1 and TRBJ2-5, with 7 nucleotides matching TRBD1. Per the germline V gene, CDR1 is SQVTM and CDR2 is ANQGSEA. The CDR3 runs to 13 residues. The V segment lost 6 bases and the J segment 3 bases; nucleotides outside the gene matches: 7. The CDR3 nucleotides read TGCAGCGTATCCGGGACAGCAGAAGAGACCCAGTACTTC. Encoded protein: CSVSGTAEETQYF. The full variable domain, in which reference TRBV29-1 and TRBJ2-5 provide the parts outside the CDR3, is SAVISQKPSRDICQRGTSLTIQCQVDSQVTMMFWYRQQPGQSLTLIATANQGSEATYESGFVIDKFPISRPNLTFSTLTVSNMSPEDSSIYLCSVSGTAEETQYFGPGTRLLVL.

The genes are TRBV5-1 and TRBJ1-2; D might be TRBD1 (5 bases). Germline assignment: CDR1 SGHRS and CDR2 YFSETQ. With 4 bases removed from V and 4 bases from J, the gap between germline ends came to 17 bases. The CDR3 runs to 15 residues. The CDR3: CASSDFSRGVYGYTF. For the CDR3, the DNA is TGCGCCAGCAGCGATTTCTCTCGGGGGGTCTATGGCTACACCTTC.

The chain uses TRBV6-5 and TRBJ2-7, with TRBD2 matching over 8 bases. In germline, CDR1 is MNHEY, CDR2 SVGAGI. V lost 1 base, J lost 5 bases, and 10 bases stayed unmatched. The CDR3 loop spans 16 amino acids. The CDR3 sequence is CASSYLSSGETHEQYF. The DNA for the CDR3 is TGTGCCAGCAGTTACTTGAGTAGCGGGGAGACCCACGAGCAGTACTTC.

This clonotype has just a few counts. This CDR3 reads CASSLSTGDYYGYTF. The CDR3 DNA reads as TGCGCCAGCAGCTTATCGACAGGGGACTACTATGGCTACACCTTC. The chain carries TRBV5-1 and TRBJ1-2; 8 positions agree with TRBD1. The germline V gene encodes CDR1 SGHRS and CDR2 YFSETQ. The CDR3 runs to 15 residues. Germline trimming cut 2 bases from V and 3 bases from J; bases unmatched to any gene: 6.

Details on this clonotype: This sequence may be a read error, since a much larger clone differs from it by one base. The chain carries TRBV12-3 or TRBV12-4 and TRBJ1-5, with D possibly TRBD1 on 5 matching bases. There are 13 residues in the CDR3. Deletions cut 2 bases from V and 6 bases from J, with 8 bases between. This chain's CDR3 is CASSLMGGQPQHF. CDR3 sequence (DNA): TGTGCCAGCAGTTTAATGGGGGGTCAGCCCCAGCATTTT.

The rearrangement uses TRBV29-1 and TRBJ2-5, with TRBD1 matching 11 bases. The end of the DNA aligns better with TRBJ2-7, so the J call may be wrong. Germline values: CDR1 SQVTM, CDR2 ANQGSEA. The CDR3 has 14 amino acids. The CDR3 here is CSVSPGQGGYEQYF. In nucleotides, the CDR3 is TGCAGCGTTTCTCCGGGACAGGGGGGGTACGAGCAGTACTTC.

There are a few counts of this clonotype. The chain carries TRBV12-5 and TRBJ2-1; no clear D. Germline loops: CDR1 LGHNT, CDR2 FRNRAP. V lost 4 bases, J lost 3 bases, and 1 base lay in between. The CDR3 is 11 amino acids. The CDR3 spells CASGYYNEQFF. The CDR3 DNA sequence: TGTGCTAGTGGTTACTACAATGAGCAGTTCTTC. The full variable domain, with the rest looked up from reference TRBV12-5 and TRBJ2-1, is DARVTQTPRHKVTEMGQEVTMRCQPILGHNTVFWYRQTMMQGLELLAYFRNRAPLDDSGMPKDRFSAEMPDATLATLKIQPSEPRDSAVYFCASGYYNEQFFGPGTRLTVL.

The chain is built from TRBV12-3 or TRBV12-4 and TRBJ2-7; D tentatively reads TRBD1 or TRBD2 (5 bases each). Trimming removed 6 bases at V and 6 bases at J, with 15 bases between. This CDR3 is built from 13 residues. CDR3 nucleotides: TGTGCCAGCAGCCGGGGACCTTCCCGCGAGCAGTACTTC. It is translated as CASSRGPSREQYF.

The chain combines TRBV12-5 with TRBJ1-5; the D is unclear. CDR1 is LGHNT, CDR2 FRNRAP, per germline. The CDR3 is made up of 14 amino acids. The CDR3 DNA follows: TGTGCCTCGCAGGCGGGTTCACGCAATCAGCCCCAGCATTTT. Its protein product is CASQAGSRNQPQHF.

This sequence joins TRBV6-5 and TRBJ2-2; D possibly corresponds to TRBD2 (5 bases). CDR3 length: 17 residues. The V gene lost 4 bases and the J gene lost 1 base, with 16 bases spanning the gap. The germline gives CDR1 MNHEY, CDR2 SVGAGI. The CDR3 coding sequence is TGTGCCAGCAGTTTTTTAGCGCAGGTCTGGAACACCGGGGAGCTGTTTTTT. It is translated as CASSFLAQVWNTGELFF.